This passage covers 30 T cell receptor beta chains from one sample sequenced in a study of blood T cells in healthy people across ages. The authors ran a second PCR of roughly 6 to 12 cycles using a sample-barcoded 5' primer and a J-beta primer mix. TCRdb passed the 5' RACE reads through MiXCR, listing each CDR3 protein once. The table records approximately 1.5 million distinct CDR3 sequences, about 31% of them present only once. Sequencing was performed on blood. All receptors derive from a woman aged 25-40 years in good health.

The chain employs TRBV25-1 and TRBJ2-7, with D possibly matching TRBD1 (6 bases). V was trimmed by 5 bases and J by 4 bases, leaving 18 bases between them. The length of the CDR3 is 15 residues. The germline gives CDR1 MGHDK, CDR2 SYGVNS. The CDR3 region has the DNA TGTGCCAGCAGTCCCACCCTCGACAGGAAATACGAGCAGTACTTC. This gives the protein CASSPTLDRKYEQYF.

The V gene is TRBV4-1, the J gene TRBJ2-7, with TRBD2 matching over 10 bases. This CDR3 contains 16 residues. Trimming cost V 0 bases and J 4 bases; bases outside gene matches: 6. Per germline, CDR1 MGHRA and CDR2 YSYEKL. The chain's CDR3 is CASSQDGTSEGYEQYF. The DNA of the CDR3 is TGCGCCAGCAGCCAAGACGGGACTAGCGAGGGTTACGAGCAGTACTTC.

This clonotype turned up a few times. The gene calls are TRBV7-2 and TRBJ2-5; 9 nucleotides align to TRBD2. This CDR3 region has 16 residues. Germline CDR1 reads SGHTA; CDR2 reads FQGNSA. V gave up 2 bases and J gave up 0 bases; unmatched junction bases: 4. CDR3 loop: CASSLWVAGDQETQYF. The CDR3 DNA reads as TGTGCCAGCAGCTTATGGGTAGCGGGGGACCAAGAGACCCAGTACTTC.

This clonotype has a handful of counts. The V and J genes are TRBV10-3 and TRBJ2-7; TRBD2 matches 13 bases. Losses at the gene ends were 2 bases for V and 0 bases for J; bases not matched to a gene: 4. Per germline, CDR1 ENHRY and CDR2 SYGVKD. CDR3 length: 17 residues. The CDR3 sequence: CAISEPGLAGNSYEQYF. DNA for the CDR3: TGTGCCATCAGTGAGCCGGGACTAGCGGGAAACTCCTACGAGCAGTACTTC.

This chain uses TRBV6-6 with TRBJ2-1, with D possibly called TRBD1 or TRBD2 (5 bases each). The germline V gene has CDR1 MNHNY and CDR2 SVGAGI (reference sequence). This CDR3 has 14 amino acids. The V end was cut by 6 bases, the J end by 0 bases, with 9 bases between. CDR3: CASRIGASYNEQFF. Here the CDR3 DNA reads TGTGCCAGCAGGATCGGGGCCTCCTACAATGAGCAGTTCTTC.

The CDR3 nucleotides read TGTGCTAGTGGTTCGTCAGGGGGCAGCGGCAATGAGCAGTTCTTC. This codes for CASGSSGGSGNEQFF. The chain links TRBV12-5 to TRBJ2-1; 8 bases agree with TRBD1. This CDR3 has 15 amino acids. Unmatched junction bases numbered 8, after V lost 4 bases and J lost 6 bases. CDR1 and CDR2 (germline): LGHNT, FRNRAP.

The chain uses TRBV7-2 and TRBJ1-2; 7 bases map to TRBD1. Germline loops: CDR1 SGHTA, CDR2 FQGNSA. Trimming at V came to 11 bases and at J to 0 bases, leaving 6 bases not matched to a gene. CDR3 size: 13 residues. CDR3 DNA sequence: TGTGCCGGGGGACAGTCAGCTAACTATGGCTACACCTTC. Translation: CAGGQSANYGYTF.

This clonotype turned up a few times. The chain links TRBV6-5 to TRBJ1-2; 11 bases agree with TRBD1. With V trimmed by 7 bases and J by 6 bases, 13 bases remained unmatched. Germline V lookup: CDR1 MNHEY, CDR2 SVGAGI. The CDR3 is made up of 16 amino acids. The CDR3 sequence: CASKRGAGQGDHGYTF. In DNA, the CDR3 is TGTGCCAGCAAGAGGGGTGCGGGACAGGGGGACCATGGCTACACCTTC.

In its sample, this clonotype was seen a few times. The CDR3 sequence: CSGGEGRTGTDTQYF. DNA for the CDR3: TGCAGCGGAGGAGAGGGACGGACGGGGACAGATACGCAGTATTTT. The chain employs TRBV20-1 and TRBJ2-3; either TRBD1 or TRBD2 may supply D (5 bases each). Germline assignment: CDR1 DFQATT and CDR2 SNEGSKA (reference sequence). CDR3 length equals 15 residues.

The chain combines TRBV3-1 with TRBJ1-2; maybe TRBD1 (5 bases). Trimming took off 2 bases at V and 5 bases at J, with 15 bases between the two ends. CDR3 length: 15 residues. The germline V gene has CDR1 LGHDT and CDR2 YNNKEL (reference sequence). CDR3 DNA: TGTGCCAGCAGCCAACCGGGACGGAACCCATATGGCTACACCTTC. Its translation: CASSQPGRNPYGYTF.

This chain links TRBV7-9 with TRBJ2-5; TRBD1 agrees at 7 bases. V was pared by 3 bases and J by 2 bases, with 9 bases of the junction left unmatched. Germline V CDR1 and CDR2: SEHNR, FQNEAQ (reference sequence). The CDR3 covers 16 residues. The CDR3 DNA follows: TGTGCCAGCAGCTTGCTAAGTCCGACAGGGCAAGAGACCCAGTACTTC. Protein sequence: CASSLLSPTGQETQYF.

The CDR3 protein is CASSLGLAGAFQETQYF. The DNA for the CDR3 is TGCGCCAGCAGCTTGGGACTAGCGGGGGCCTTTCAAGAGACCCAGTACTTC. This rearrangement joins TRBV5-1 to TRBJ2-5; 12 nucleotides line up with TRBD2. The CDR3 loop spans 17 amino acids. Looked up from germline, CDR1 is SGHRS and CDR2 is YFSETQ. The V gene end was trimmed by 0 bases and the J gene end by 2 bases; junction bases not matched to a gene: 5.

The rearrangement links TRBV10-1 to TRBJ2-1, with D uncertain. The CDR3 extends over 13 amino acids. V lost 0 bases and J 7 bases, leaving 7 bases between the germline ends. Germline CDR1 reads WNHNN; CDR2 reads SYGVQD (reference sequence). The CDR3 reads CASSESWGNEQFF. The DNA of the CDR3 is TGCGCCAGCAGTGAGTCCTGGGGTAATGAGCAGTTCTTC.

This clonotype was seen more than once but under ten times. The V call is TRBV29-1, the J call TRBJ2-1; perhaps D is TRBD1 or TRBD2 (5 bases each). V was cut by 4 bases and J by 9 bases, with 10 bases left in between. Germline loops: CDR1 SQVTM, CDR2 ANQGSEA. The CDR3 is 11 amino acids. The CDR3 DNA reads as TGCAGCGTTGGACGGGGACCTGAGCAGTTCTTC. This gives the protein CSVGRGPEQFF.

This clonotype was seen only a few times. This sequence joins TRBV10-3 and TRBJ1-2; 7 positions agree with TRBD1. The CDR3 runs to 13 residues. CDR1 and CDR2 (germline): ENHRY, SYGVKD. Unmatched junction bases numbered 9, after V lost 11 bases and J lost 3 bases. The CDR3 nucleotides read TGTGCCCACAACGGAGGGGGCGACTATGGCTACACCTTC. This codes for CAHNGGGDYGYTF.

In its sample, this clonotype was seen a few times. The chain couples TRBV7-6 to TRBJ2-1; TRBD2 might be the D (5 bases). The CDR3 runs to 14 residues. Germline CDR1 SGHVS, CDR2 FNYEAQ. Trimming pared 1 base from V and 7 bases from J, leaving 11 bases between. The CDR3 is CASSLGQRGNEQFF. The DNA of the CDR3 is TGTGCCAGCAGCTTAGGGCAACGCGGGAATGAGCAGTTCTTC. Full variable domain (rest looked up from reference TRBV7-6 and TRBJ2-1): GAGVSQSPRYKVTKRGQDVALRCDPISGHVSLYWYRQALGQGPEFLTYFNYEAQQDKSGLPNDRFSAERPEGSISTLTIQRTEQRDSAMYRCASSLGQRGNEQFFGPGTRLTVL.

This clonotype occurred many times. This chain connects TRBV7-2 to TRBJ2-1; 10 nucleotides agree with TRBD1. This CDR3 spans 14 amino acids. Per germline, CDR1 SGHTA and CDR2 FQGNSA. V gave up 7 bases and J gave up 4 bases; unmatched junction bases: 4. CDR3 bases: TGTGCCAGCATCCGGGACAGGGGTTACAATGAGCAGTTCTTC. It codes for CASIRDRGYNEQFF.

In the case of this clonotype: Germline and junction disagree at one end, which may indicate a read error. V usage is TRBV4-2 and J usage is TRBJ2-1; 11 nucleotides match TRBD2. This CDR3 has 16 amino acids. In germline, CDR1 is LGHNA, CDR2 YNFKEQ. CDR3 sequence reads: CASSLPGTSGYNGQFF. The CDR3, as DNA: TGTGCCAGCAGCCTCCCCGGGACTAGCGGCTACAATGGGCAGTTCTTC.

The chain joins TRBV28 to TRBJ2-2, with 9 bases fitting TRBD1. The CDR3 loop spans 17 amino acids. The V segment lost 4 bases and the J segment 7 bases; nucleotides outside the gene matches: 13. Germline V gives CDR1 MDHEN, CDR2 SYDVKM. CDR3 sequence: CASSSVPGQGKDGELFF. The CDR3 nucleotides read TGTGCCAGCAGTTCGGTACCGGGACAGGGCAAGGACGGGGAGCTGTTTTTT. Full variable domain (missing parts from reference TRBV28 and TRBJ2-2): DVKVTQSSRYLVKRTGEKVFLECVQDMDHENMFWYRQDPGLGLRLIYFSYDVKMKEKGDIPEGYSVSREKKERFSLILESASTNQTSMYLCASSSVPGQGKDGELFFGEGSRLTVL.

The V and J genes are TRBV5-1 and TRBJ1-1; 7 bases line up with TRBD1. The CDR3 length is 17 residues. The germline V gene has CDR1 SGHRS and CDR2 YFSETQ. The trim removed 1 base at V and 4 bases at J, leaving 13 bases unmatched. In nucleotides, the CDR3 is TGCGCCAGCAGCTTGAATAGGACAGGTTTGGATATCACTGAAGCTTTCTTT. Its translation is CASSLNRTGLDITEAFF.

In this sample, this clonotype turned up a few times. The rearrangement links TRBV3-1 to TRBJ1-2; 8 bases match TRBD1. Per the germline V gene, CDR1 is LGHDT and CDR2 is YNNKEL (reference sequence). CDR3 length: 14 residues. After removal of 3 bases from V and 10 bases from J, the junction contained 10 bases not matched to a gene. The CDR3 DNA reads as TGTGCCAGCAGCCAGGAGGGGGGACAGGAGTTCTACACCTTC. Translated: CASSQEGGQEFYTF.

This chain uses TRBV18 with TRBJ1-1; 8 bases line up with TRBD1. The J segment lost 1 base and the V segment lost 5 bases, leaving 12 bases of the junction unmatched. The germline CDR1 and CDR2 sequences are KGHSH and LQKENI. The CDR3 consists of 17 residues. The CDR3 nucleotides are TGTGCCAGCTCATCCAAATTCGGGACAGGCGGGAACACTGAAGCTTTCTTT. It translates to CASSSKFGTGGNTEAFF. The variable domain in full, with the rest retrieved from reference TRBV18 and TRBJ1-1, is NAGVMQNPRHLVRRRGQEARLRCSPMKGHSHVYWYRQLPEEGLKFMVYLQKENIIDESGMPKERFSAEFPKEGPSILRIQQVVRGDSAAYFCASSSKFGTGGNTEAFFGQGTRLTVV.

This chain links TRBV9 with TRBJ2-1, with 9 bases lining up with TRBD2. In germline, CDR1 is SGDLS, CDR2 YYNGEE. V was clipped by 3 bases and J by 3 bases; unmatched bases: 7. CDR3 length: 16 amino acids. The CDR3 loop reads CASSDGTSRDYNEQFF. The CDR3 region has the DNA TGTGCCAGCAGCGACGGGACTAGCAGGGACTACAATGAGCAGTTCTTC.

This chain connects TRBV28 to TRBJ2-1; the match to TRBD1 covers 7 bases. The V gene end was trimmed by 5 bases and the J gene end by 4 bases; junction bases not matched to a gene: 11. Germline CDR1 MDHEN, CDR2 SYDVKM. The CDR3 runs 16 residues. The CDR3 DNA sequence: TGTGCCAGCAGTCCCGTGCAAGGGGGCCCGTACAATGAGCAGTTCTTC. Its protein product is CASSPVQGGPYNEQFF.

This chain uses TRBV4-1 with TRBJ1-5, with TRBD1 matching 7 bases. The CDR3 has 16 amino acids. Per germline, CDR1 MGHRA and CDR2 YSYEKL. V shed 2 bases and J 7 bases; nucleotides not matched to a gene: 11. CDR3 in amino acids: CASSQLGEGAVQPQHF. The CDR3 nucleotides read TGCGCCAGCAGCCAATTGGGGGAGGGGGCTGTACAGCCCCAGCATTTT.

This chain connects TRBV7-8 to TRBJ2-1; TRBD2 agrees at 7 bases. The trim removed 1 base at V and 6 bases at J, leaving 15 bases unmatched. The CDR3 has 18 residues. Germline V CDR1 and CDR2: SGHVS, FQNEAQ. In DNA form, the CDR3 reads TGTGCCAGCAGCTTAGAATCCCCGAGACTAGCTTCCGGCAATGAGCAGTTCTTC. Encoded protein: CASSLESPRLASGNEQFF. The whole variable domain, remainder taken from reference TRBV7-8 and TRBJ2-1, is GAGVSQSPRYKVAKRGQDVALRCDPISGHVSLFWYQQALGQGPEFLTYFQNEAQLDKSGLPSDRFFAERPEGSVSTLKIQRTQQEDSAVYLCASSLESPRLASGNEQFFGPGTRLTVL.

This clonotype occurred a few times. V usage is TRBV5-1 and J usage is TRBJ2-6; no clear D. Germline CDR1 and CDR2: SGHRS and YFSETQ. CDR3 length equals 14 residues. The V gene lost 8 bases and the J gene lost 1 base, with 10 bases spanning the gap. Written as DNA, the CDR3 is TGCGCCAGTACGGGTGGATCTGGGGCCAACGTCCTGACTTTC. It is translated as CASTGGSGANVLTF.

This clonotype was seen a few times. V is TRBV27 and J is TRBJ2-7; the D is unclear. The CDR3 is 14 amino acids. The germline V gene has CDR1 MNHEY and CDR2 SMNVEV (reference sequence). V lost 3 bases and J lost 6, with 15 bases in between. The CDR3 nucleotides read TGTGCCAGCAGTTTCGCATCTTCCTTAGGCGAGCAGTACTTC. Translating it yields CASSFASSLGEQYF.

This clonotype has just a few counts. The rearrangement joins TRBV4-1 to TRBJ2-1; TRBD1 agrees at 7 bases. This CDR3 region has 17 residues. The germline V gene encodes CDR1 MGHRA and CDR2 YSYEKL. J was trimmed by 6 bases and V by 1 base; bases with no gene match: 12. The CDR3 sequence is CASSQGRQGGKINEQFF. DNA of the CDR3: TGCGCCAGCAGCCAAGGCCGACAGGGTGGGAAAATCAATGAGCAGTTCTTC.

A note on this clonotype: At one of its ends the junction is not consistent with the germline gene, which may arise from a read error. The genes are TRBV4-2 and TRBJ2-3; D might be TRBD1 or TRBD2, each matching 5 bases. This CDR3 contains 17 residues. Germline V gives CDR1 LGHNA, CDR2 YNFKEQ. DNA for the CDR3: TGTGCCAGCAGCTTGGGGGAGAGCGCCCTCGGCGGCGATACGCGGTATTTT. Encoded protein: CASSLGESALGGDTRYF.